This is a list of T cell receptor beta chains from one sample in a study of shared T cell receptors in the human thymus. Measured with immunoSEQ multiplex PCR; TCRdb has only the in-frame clones, and not every one. Of some 640,000 clones listed, approximately 89% are singletons. The data also belong to a second study, concerning human thymus T cells.

Sequenced: thymocytes. The receptors originated from a boy under two years old with a congenital heart defect. The CDR3 runs from the conserved cysteine through the conserved F or W. The order of the fields is CDR3 length, V gene, D gene, J gene, CDR3 protein, CDR3 DNA. The D gene is left open where the match is weak.

>16|TRBV2|NA|TRBJ2-3
CASSAGTPLNTDTQYF
TGTGCCAGCAGTGCCGGGACTCCTCTTAACACAGATACGCAGTATTTT
>18|TRBV11-2|TRBD1|TRBJ1-2
CASSFPDHGQGYNYGYTF
TGTGCCAGCAGCTTTCCAGACCACGGACAGGGGTACAACTATGGCTACACCTTC
>13|TRBV5-1|TRBD1|TRBJ2-7
CASSDGQGKGQYF
TGCGCCAGCAGCGACGGACAGGGGAAGGGGCAGTACTTC
>16|TRBV28|TRBD1|TRBJ1-5
CASTTPHRGRNQPQHF
TGTGCCAGCACCACACCCCACAGGGGACGCAATCAGCCCCAGCATTTT
>16|TRBV5-4|NA|TRBJ1-1
CASSYRQDFMNTEAFF
TGTGCCAGCAGCTATCGACAGGACTTTATGAACACTGAAGCTTTCTTT
>14|TRBV6-1|NA|TRBJ1-2
CASSEIGRGYGYTF
TGTGCCAGCAGTGAAATAGGGAGGGGCTATGGCTACACCTTC
>15|TRBV7-9|TRBD2|TRBJ2-1
CASSLRLAGRNEQFF
TGTGCCAGCAGCCTTCGACTAGCGGGGCGCAATGAGCAGTTCTTC
>20|TRBV14|TRBD2|TRBJ2-1
CASSQDRGRLAGRKGNEQFF
TGTGCCAGCAGCCAAGATCGGGGGCGTCTAGCGGGCCGAAAAGGGAATGAGCAGTTCTTC
>14|TRBV7-6|TRBD1|TRBJ1-5
CASSPGTGNQPQHF
TGTGCCAGCAGCCCCGGGACAGGCAATCAGCCCCAGCATTTT
>17|TRBV5-1|TRBD1|TRBJ1-2
CASSLEQGTGQNYGYTF
TGCGCCAGCAGCTTGGAGCAGGGGACAGGGCAAAACTATGGCTACACCTTC
>16|TRBV28|TRBD1|TRBJ1-5
CASSLRWGTVGQPQHF
TGTGCCAGCAGTTTAAGGTGGGGGACAGTTGGTCAGCCCCAGCATTTT
>16|TRBV19|TRBD1|TRBJ2-7
CASSIEWDRGRDEQYF
TGTGCCAGTAGTATAGAGTGGGACAGGGGGCGCGACGAGCAGTACTTC
>18|TRBV19|NA|TRBJ1-5
CASSEADRPFYSNQPQHF
TGTGCCAGTAGCGAGGCGGACAGACCCTTCTATAGCAATCAGCCCCAGCATTTT
>14|TRBV15|NA|TRBJ2-7
CATSRAGLSYEQYF
TGTGCCACCAGCAGAGCGGGACTTTCCTACGAGCAGTACTTC
>16|TRBV5-4|TRBD2|TRBJ2-3
CASSLQAGVVTDTQYF
TGTGCCAGCAGCTTGCAAGCGGGAGTAGTTACAGATACGCAGTATTTT
>13|TRBV9|NA|TRBJ2-3
CASSGGGPDTQYF
TGTGCCAGCAGTGGGGGGGGCCCAGATACGCAGTATTTT
>20|TRBV4-3|TRBD2|TRBJ2-1
CASSQESPSGALSSYNEQFF
TGCGCCAGCAGCCAAGAAAGTCCTAGCGGGGCCCTAAGCTCCTACAATGAGCAGTTCTTC
>14|TRBV4-1|TRBD1|TRBJ1-5
CASSKDRGNQPQHF
TGCGCCAGCAGCAAGGACAGGGGGAATCAGCCCCAGCATTTT
>8|TRBV25-1|NA|TRBJ1-1
CACPEAFF
TGTGCCTGTCCAGAAGCTTTCTTT
>16|TRBV5-6|TRBD1|TRBJ1-5
CASSPGGDRDNQPQHF
TGTGCCAGCAGCCCTGGTGGGGACAGGGACAATCAGCCCCAGCATTTT
>15|TRBV27|NA|TRBJ2-7
CASSPGQLPSYEQYF
TGTGCCAGCAGTCCCGGACAGTTACCCTCCTACGAGCAGTACTTC
>11|TRBV30|NA|TRBJ1-2
CASPEGYGYTF
TGTGCCTCCCCGGAGGGATACGGCTACACCTTC
>11|TRBV20-1|NA|TRBJ1-1
CSEQGANEAFF
TGCAGTGAACAGGGAGCTAATGAAGCTTTCTTT
>16|TRBV28|TRBD1|TRBJ2-2
CASSFPGQGKAGELFF
TGTGCCAGCAGTTTTCCGGGACAGGGGAAAGCCGGGGAGCTGTTTTTT